This passage covers 21 T cell receptor beta chains from one sample sequenced in a study of long-term antiretroviral therapy in people with HIV (dated by TCRdb to about 2022). Sequencing of the TRB variable region was done with the immunoSEQ hsTCRB v3.0 assay at survey level resolution. Sourced from immuneACCESS, this table was stored by TCRdb with only in-frame sequences that have V and J called. A share of the clones is absent; for the studies checked, an unresolved V gene accounts for under half, and the remainder has no known explanation. The sample records tens of thousands of clones, about 95% of which are singletons. The ten largest make up around 7.6% of the sample. Material: unsorted PBMCs, obtained 6 to 6.5 years after starting antiretroviral therapy. The receptors stem from a man younger than 40 with HIV.

This chain connects TRBV30 to TRBJ1-4; D uncertain. The V gene's germline CDR1 is GTSNPN and CDR2 SVGIG (reference sequence). Trimming cost V 2 bases and J 8 bases, with 15 bases left between them. This CDR3 has 14 residues. The chain's CDR3 is CAWSREYEPEKLFF. CDR3 DNA: TGTGCCTGGAGTCGAGAATACGAGCCCGAAAAACTGTTTTTT.

The J gene is TRBJ1-2, the V gene TRBV7-9, with D possibly matching TRBD1 (5 bases). The V gene lost 1 base and the J gene lost 4 bases, with 13 bases spanning the gap. This CDR3 spans 15 amino acids. The V gene's germline CDR1 is SEHNR and CDR2 FQNEAQ (reference sequence). The CDR3 here is CASSLEVGGTYGYTF. The CDR3 DNA sequence: TGTGCCAGCAGCTTAGAGGTCGGGGGGACCTATGGCTACACCTTC.

The V and J genes are TRBV14 and TRBJ1-1; TRBD1 matches at 12 bases. Germline V gene lookup returns CDR1 SGHDN and CDR2 FVKESK. There are 16 residues in the CDR3. Trimming at V came to 3 bases and at J to 5 bases, leaving 7 bases not matched to a gene. The CDR3 sequence: CASSQPGQGASTEAFF. Here the CDR3 DNA reads TGTGCCAGCAGCCAGCCGGGACAGGGGGCAAGTACTGAAGCTTTCTTT.

V and J are TRBV6-6 and TRBJ1-1; D ambiguous. V was trimmed by 2 bases and J by 11 bases, leaving 15 bases between them. CDR1 MNHNY and CDR2 SVGAGI come from the germline V gene (reference sequence). The CDR3 loop spans 13 amino acids. The CDR3 is CASSYVPGISAFF. Here the CDR3 DNA reads TGTGCCAGCAGTTACGTCCCGGGTATTAGTGCTTTCTTT.

The chain uses TRBV7-9 and TRBJ2-7, with TRBD1 matching over 8 bases. Germline CDR1 is SEHNR and CDR2 is FQNEAQ (reference sequence). Trimming removed 1 base from V and 6 bases from J; junction bases left unmatched: 5. The CDR3 has 14 amino acids. CDR3 sequence: CASSLGTGLSEQYF. DNA for the CDR3: TGTGCCAGCAGCTTAGGGACAGGGTTGAGCGAGCAGTACTTC.

The genes are TRBV28 and TRBJ2-1; D is possibly TRBD2 (5 bases). V lost 5 bases and J 6 bases, leaving 14 bases between the germline ends. The CDR3 sequence is 14 residues long. Germline CDR1 MDHEN, CDR2 SYDVKM. CDR3 amino acids: CASSRRELGNEQFF. The CDR3 nucleotides read TGTGCCAGCAGTCGTCGGGAATTGGGCAATGAGCAGTTCTTC.

The chain joins TRBV30 to TRBJ1-4; 7 bases map to TRBD1. Germline-derived CDR1 and CDR2 are GTSNPN and SVGIG (reference sequence). The CDR3 is 16 residues long. V lost 3 bases and J lost 4; bases outside the gene matches: 11. The CDR3 DNA reads TGTGCCTGGAGAGCCCCTAGGGGGCGAGGTAATGAAAAACTGTTTTTT. Protein: CAWRAPRGRGNEKLFF. The full variable domain, in which reference TRBV30 and TRBJ1-4 provide the parts outside the CDR3, is SQTIHQWPATLVQPVGSPLSLECTVEGTSNPNLYWYRQAAGRGLQLLFYSVGIGQISSEVPQNLSASRPQDRQFILSSKKLLLSDSGFYLCAWRAPRGRGNEKLFFGSGTQLSVL.

The chain uses TRBV4-2 and TRBJ1-5; no clear D. With 0 bases removed from V and 3 bases from J, the gap between germline ends came to 15 bases. Germline assignment: CDR1 LGHNA and CDR2 YNFKEQ. This CDR3 is 17 amino acids long. CDR3 region: CASSQEPSGFSNQPQHF. The CDR3 bases are TGTGCCAGCAGCCAAGAGCCTTCCGGATTTTCCAATCAGCCCCAGCATTTT.

The CDR3 loop is CAIRGAGGGNTIYF. Written as DNA, the CDR3 is TGTGCCATCCGGGGCGCGGGGGGCGGAAACACCATATATTTT. The chain joins TRBV10-3 to TRBJ1-3; possibly TRBD1 for D (6 bases). The CDR3 runs 14 residues. Germline V gene data show CDR1 as ENHRY and CDR2 as SYGVKD. V shed 8 bases and J shed 4 bases, with 15 bases lying between them.

The chain employs TRBV5-1 and TRBJ2-5, with 8 nucleotides matching TRBD1. There are 15 residues in the CDR3. Germline CDR1 reads SGHRS; CDR2 reads YFSETQ. Trimming at V came to 4 bases and at J to 1 base, leaving 6 bases not matched to a gene. CDR3 nucleotides: TGCGCCAGCAGCCCCGGGACAGGACTCCAAGAGACCCAGTACTTC. This encodes CASSPGTGLQETQYF.

The J gene is TRBJ1-2, the V gene TRBV6-6; D remains ambiguous. The CDR3 totals 12 residues. CDR1 is MNHNY and CDR2 is SVGAGI in the germline V gene (reference sequence). V lost 8 bases and J 6 bases, leaving 13 bases between the germline ends. The CDR3 DNA follows: TGTGCCAGCCAACGAGGAGGGAATGGCTACACCTTC. Its translation is CASQRGGNGYTF.

The rearrangement uses TRBV29-1 and TRBJ2-5; 8 nucleotides align to TRBD1. V was clipped by 3 bases and J by 1 base; unmatched bases: 1. Germline CDR1 and CDR2: SQVTM and ANQGSEA. CDR3 size: 13 residues. The CDR3 is CSVDRGPQETQYF. In DNA, the CDR3 is TGCAGCGTTGACAGGGGGCCCCAAGAGACCCAGTACTTC.

The chain links TRBV10-3 to TRBJ2-1; D is perhaps TRBD1 (5 bases). CDR1 and CDR2 (germline): ENHRY, SYGVKD. Trimming pared 3 bases from V and 8 bases from J, leaving 14 bases between. This CDR3 contains 14 residues. Written as DNA, the CDR3 is TGTGCCATCAGTGATAACCTGGGCAGGGATGAGCAGTTCTTC. It translates to CAISDNLGRDEQFF.

This chain links TRBV7-9 with TRBJ2-3; 12 nucleotides agree with TRBD2. The CDR3 runs to 17 residues. V shed 5 bases, J shed 1 base, and the junction held 7 bases outside the gene matches. In germline, CDR1 is SEHNR, CDR2 FQNEAQ (reference sequence). The CDR3 DNA sequence: TGTGCCAGCAGCCCTCTAGCGGGGGGGCCCGGCACAGATACGCAGTATTTT. This sequence encodes CASSPLAGGPGTDTQYF.

J is TRBJ2-7 and V is TRBV7-2; 10 nucleotides align to TRBD1. This CDR3 spans 15 amino acids. Germline-derived CDR1 and CDR2 are SGHTA and FQGNSA. V shed 5 bases, J shed 3 bases, and the junction held 7 bases outside the gene matches. The CDR3 region is CASSDRDRGGYEQYF. The CDR3 bases are TGTGCCAGCAGCGACCGGGACAGGGGAGGCTACGAGCAGTACTTC.

The chain carries TRBV15 and TRBJ2-2, with no clear D. CDR1 is LNHNV and CDR2 is YYDKDF in the germline V gene (reference sequence). The CDR3 is 13 residues long. V was pared by 3 bases and J by 5 bases, with 7 bases between. CDR3 residues: CATSRLGTGELFF. The CDR3 nucleotides are TGTGCCACCAGCAGGCTCGGGACCGGGGAGCTGTTTTTT.

The chain carries TRBV20-1 and TRBJ2-5; no firm D call. Germline-derived CDR1 and CDR2 are DFQATT and SNEGSKA (reference sequence). This CDR3 has 11 amino acids. Trimming took 5 bases from V and 5 from J, leaving 9 bases between them. The CDR3: CSALDVETQYF. Here the CDR3 DNA reads TGCAGTGCTCTTGACGTGGAGACCCAGTACTTC.

V and J are TRBV5-1 and TRBJ2-3; D gene ambiguous. The CDR3 length is 16 residues. The V and J ends lost 1 base and 0 bases respectively, with 12 bases between them. The V gene's germline CDR1 is SGHRS and CDR2 YFSETQ. CDR3 in amino acids: CASSLIGGTSTDTQYF. Here the CDR3 DNA reads TGCGCCAGCAGCTTGATCGGCGGAACTAGCACAGATACGCAGTATTTT.

The chain recombines TRBV30 with TRBJ2-1; a weak D match, TRBD1 (6 bases). This CDR3 is 15 amino acids long. Germline V gene data show CDR1 as GTSNPN and CDR2 as SVGIG (reference sequence). The ends were cut back, 0 bases at V and 2 bases at J, with 11 bases in the middle. As DNA, the CDR3 is TGTGCCTGGAGTGTAAAGGGGGAACCCTACAATGAGCAGTTCTTC. Its protein is CAWSVKGEPYNEQFF.

The V gene is TRBV10-2, the J gene TRBJ2-7; 9 bases line up with TRBD2. The CDR3 runs 16 residues. The V gene's germline CDR1 is WSHSY and CDR2 SAAADI. The V gene end was trimmed by 0 bases and the J gene end by 7 bases; junction bases not matched to a gene: 10. CDR3 region: CASSESALAGSREQYF. The DNA for the CDR3 is TGCGCCAGCAGTGAGTCGGCACTAGCGGGTAGTCGGGAGCAGTACTTC.

V usage is TRBV5-1 and J usage is TRBJ2-3; D is undetermined. The CDR3 runs 13 residues. Germline V lookup: CDR1 SGHRS, CDR2 YFSETQ. V was pared by 0 bases and J by 1 base, with 3 bases between. The CDR3 DNA reads TGCGCCAGCAGCTTGGCAGGCACAGATACGCAGTATTTT. Its protein product is CASSLAGTDTQYF.